Presented here are 4 T cell receptor beta chains from one specimen sequenced in a study of T cells in Graves' hyperthyroidism and ophthalmopathy (dated 2019 in TCRdb). Library preparation was by multiplex PCR. The instrument given in TCRdb is Illumina HiSeq 2000. Amplification of TCR beta CDR3 regions was carried out from RNA transcripts. The TCR CDR3 was subjected to a first round of RT-PCR using the HTBI primer set and the Qiagen OneStep RT-PCR kit. TCRdb took the public reads, trimmed them with fastp at Q25, ran MiXCR for clone calling and kept in-frame beta chains. For every CDR3 protein sequence, its rows merge into one entry that carries the most common genes and DNA. This sample gives a few hundred thousand distinct CDR3 sequences in total; roughly an eighth of them show up just once. The ten largest clones take up about a sixth of the sample. Sequenced material: blood. Receptors originate from a young woman with Graves' hyperthyroidism.

This clonotype was observed many times. The CDR3 bases are TGTGCCAGCAGCCCCGGGACTAGCGGGAGTCGGGGGGAGACCCAGTACTTC. Translating gives CASSPGTSGSRGETQYF. This chain uses TRBV14 with TRBJ2-5, with 14 bases lining up with TRBD2. J gave up 5 bases and V 4 bases, and 9 bases lay outside the gene matches. CDR1 SGHDN and CDR2 FVKESK come from the germline V gene. The CDR3 has 17 residues.

This clonotype has at least ten counts. V usage is TRBV11-3 and J usage is TRBJ2-3; TRBD2 agrees at 7 bases. From germline, CDR1 is SGHNT and CDR2 YENEEA. The V gene end was trimmed by 5 bases and the J gene end by 4 bases; junction bases not matched to a gene: 12. The CDR3 totals 16 residues. The CDR3 DNA reads TGTGCCAGCAGCCCACGGACTAGTATTACCTCAGATACGCAGTATTTT. Translation gives CASSPRTSITSDTQYF. The whole variable domain, remainder taken from reference TRBV11-3 and TRBJ2-3, is EAGVVQSPRYKIIEKKQPVAFWCNPISGHNTLYWYLQNLGQGPELLIRYENEEAVDDSQLPKDRFSAERLKGVDSTLKIQPAELGDSAVYLCASSPRTSITSDTQYFGPGTRLTVL.

This clonotype was seen many times. V gene TRBV29-1 combines with J gene TRBJ1-5, with 8 bases aligning to TRBD1. The V and J ends lost 3 bases and 6 bases, in that order; junction bases with no gene match: 10. Germline V gene lookup returns CDR1 SQVTM and CDR2 ANQGSEA. CDR3 length: 15 amino acids. The CDR3 DNA reads as TGCAGCGTTGAGGAGGGGGCAGGGGGCGGTCAGCCCCAGCATTTT. Residues: CSVEEGAGGGQPQHF.

This clonotype was detected many times. The chain links TRBV12-3 or TRBV12-4 to TRBJ2-7; 7 bases fit TRBD2. The CDR3 is made up of 13 amino acids. The J segment lost 6 bases and the V segment lost 5 bases, leaving 7 bases of the junction unmatched. The CDR3: CASSTRLAGEQYF. For the CDR3, the DNA is TGTGCCAGCAGTACCCGACTAGCTGGCGAGCAGTACTTC.